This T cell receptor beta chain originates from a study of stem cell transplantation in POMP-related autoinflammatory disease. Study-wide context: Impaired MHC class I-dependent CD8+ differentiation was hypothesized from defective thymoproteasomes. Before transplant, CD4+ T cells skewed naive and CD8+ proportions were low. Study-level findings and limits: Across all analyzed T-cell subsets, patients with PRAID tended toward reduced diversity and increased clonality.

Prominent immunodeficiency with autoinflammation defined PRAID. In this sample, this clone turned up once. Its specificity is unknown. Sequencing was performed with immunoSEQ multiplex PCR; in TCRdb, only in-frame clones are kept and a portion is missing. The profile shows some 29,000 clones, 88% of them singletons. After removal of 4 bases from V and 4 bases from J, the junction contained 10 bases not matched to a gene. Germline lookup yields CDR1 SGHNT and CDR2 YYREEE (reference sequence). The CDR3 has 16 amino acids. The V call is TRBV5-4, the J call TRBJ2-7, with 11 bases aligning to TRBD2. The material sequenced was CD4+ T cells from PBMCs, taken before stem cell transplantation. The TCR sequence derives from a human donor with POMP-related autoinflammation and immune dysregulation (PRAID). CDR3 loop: CASSGIAGGGSYEQYF. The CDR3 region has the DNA TGTGCCAGCAGCGGGATAGCGGGAGGGGGGTCATACGAGCAGTACTTC.